One and the same sample provided the 18 T cell receptor beta chains below, sequenced in a study of CD8 T cells in ankylosing spondylitis (dated by TCRdb to the late 2010s). General findings and caveats noted by the study authors: Blood from ankylosing spondylitis patients appeared to be characterized by a TCR beta motif composed of about eight highly homologous amino acid variants.

The library was obtained by 5' RACE. The sequencer was an Illumina HiSeq 2500. The public reads were reanalyzed by TCRdb: fastp trimming at Q25, MiXCR alignment, in-frame beta chains only. One record per CDR3 amino acid sequence lists the most common genes and DNA. The sample yields fewer than 750,000 distinct CDR3 sequences; about 20% were counted once. Under 20% of the sample goes to the ten largest clones. No antigen has been assigned to these receptors. Sequencing was carried out using blood, either unsorted or a sorted T cell fraction (not recorded which). The receptors stem from a male donor with ankylosing spondylitis.

This rearrangement joins TRBV6-1 to TRBJ1-3; the D gene is possibly TRBD1 (6 bases). The germline V and J ends were trimmed by 6 bases and 3 bases, with 15 bases remaining between them. The length of the CDR3 is 15 residues. CDR1 MNHNS and CDR2 SASEGT come from the germline V gene. CDR3: CASSGGRGYGNTIYF. The CDR3 region has the DNA TGTGCCAGCAGCGGGGGCCGTGGGTATGGAAACACCATATATTTT.

This clonotype was seen a handful of times. V and J are TRBV18 and TRBJ2-2; no clear D gene. The CDR3 totals 14 residues. Trimming stripped 8 bases from V and 2 bases from J, with 12 bases between. In germline, CDR1 is KGHSH, CDR2 LQKENI. Here the CDR3 reads CASRLNRNTGELFF. CDR3 bases: TGTGCCAGCAGACTGAACAGAAACACCGGGGAGCTGTTTTTT.

This clonotype has only a few counts. The rearrangement uses TRBV14 and TRBJ2-7; 8 positions match TRBD1. The CDR3 has 16 residues. The germline V gene encodes CDR1 SGHDN and CDR2 FVKESK. V lost 5 bases, J lost 5 bases, and 14 bases stayed unmatched. DNA for the CDR3: TGTGCCAGCAGCGACTACCGTACAGGGGGATGGAACGAGCAGTACTTC. This translates into CASSDYRTGGWNEQYF.

In its sample, this clonotype was seen a few times. The rearrangement uses TRBV27 and TRBJ1-1; the match to TRBD1 covers 8 bases. CDR1 is MNHEY, CDR2 SMNVEV, per germline (reference sequence). Losses at the gene ends were 4 bases for V and 0 bases for J; bases not matched to a gene: 7. The CDR3 contains 16 residues. CDR3: CASSWTGFEMNTEAFF. DNA of the CDR3: TGTGCCAGCAGTTGGACAGGGTTCGAGATGAACACTGAAGCTTTCTTT.

This rearrangement joins TRBV11-3 to TRBJ1-2; D not certain. This CDR3 contains 16 residues. Germline V CDR1 and CDR2: SGHNT, YENEEA. V was pared by 9 bases and J by 0 bases, with 20 bases between. The CDR3 reads CASTPHRGRANYGYTF. The CDR3 nucleotides read TGTGCCAGTACACCCCACCGAGGGCGAGCTAACTATGGCTACACCTTC.

This clonotype was observed a handful of times. The chain joins TRBV5-5 to TRBJ2-7; maybe TRBD2 (6 bases). This CDR3 has 15 amino acids. CDR1 and CDR2 from the germline V gene are SGHKS and YYEKEE (reference sequence). V was trimmed by 4 bases and J by 1 base, leaving 15 bases between them. The CDR3 here is CASSPAGRFSYEQYF. CDR3 sequence (DNA): TGTGCCAGCAGCCCAGCGGGTCGGTTTTCCTACGAGCAGTACTTC.

This clonotype was recorded only once. V and J are TRBV10-3 and TRBJ2-1; 12 bases fit TRBD2. Germline loops: CDR1 ENHRY, CDR2 SYGVKD. V lost 2 bases, J lost 6 bases, and 8 bases stayed unmatched. CDR3 length: 17 amino acids. DNA of the CDR3: TGTGCCATCAGTGAGGGACTAGCGGGACCGCCCGGCAATGAGCAGTTCTTC. Protein product: CAISEGLAGPPGNEQFF.

This clonotype was seen a handful of times. This chain links TRBV18 with TRBJ1-1; no definite D call. Germline V gene data show CDR1 as KGHSH and CDR2 as LQKENI. Trimming removed 1 base at V and 0 bases at J, with 9 bases between. The length of the CDR3 is 15 residues. Here the CDR3 reads CASSPLSQVNTEAFF. Written as DNA, the CDR3 is TGTGCCAGCTCACCACTAAGTCAGGTGAACACTGAAGCTTTCTTT.

The gene calls are TRBV11-2 and TRBJ1-1; no clear D. The CDR3 runs 15 residues. V was cut by 1 base and J by 4 bases, with 13 bases left in between. Germline loops: CDR1 SGHAT, CDR2 FQNNGV. CDR3 sequence: CASSLVLSRFTEAFF. CDR3 nucleotide sequence: TGTGCCAGCAGCTTAGTATTGAGTAGGTTCACTGAAGCTTTCTTT. Using reference TRBV11-2 and TRBJ1-1 for the parts outside the CDR3, the full variable domain is EAGVAQSPRYKIIEKRQSVAFWCNPISGHATLYWYQQILGQGPKLLIQFQNNGVVDDSQLPKDRFSAERLKGVDSTLKIQPAKLEDSAVYLCASSLVLSRFTEAFFGQGTRLTVV.

This chain connects TRBV12-3 or TRBV12-4 to TRBJ1-1; D gene uncertain. V shed 7 bases and J shed 7 bases, with 10 bases lying between them. CDR3 length equals 11 residues. The CDR3 nucleotides are TGTGCCAGCACTCCCCAGGTTGAAGCTTTCTTT. The encoded protein is CASTPQVEAFF.

This clonotype was observed a few times. The genes are TRBV24-1 and TRBJ1-2; tentative D call: TRBD1 (6 bases). Trimming took off 7 bases at V and 8 bases at J, with 19 bases between the two ends. Germline CDR1 reads KGHDR; CDR2 reads SFDVKD. This CDR3 has 14 residues. The CDR3 sequence is CATSPGQSGGGYTF. CDR3 coding DNA: TGTGCCACCAGCCCCGGACAGTCGGGCGGCGGCTACACCTTC.

This sequence joins TRBV30 and TRBJ1-1; maybe TRBD1 (5 bases). The germline V gene encodes CDR1 GTSNPN and CDR2 SVGIG (reference sequence). V lost 5 bases and J 1 base, leaving 8 bases between the germline ends. CDR3 length: 12 amino acids. The CDR3 bases are TGTGCCTGGGGGGACCGGAACACTGAAGCTTTCTTT. It yields the protein CAWGDRNTEAFF.

The chain couples TRBV5-1 to TRBJ2-5; D may be TRBD1 or TRBD2 (5 bases each). The CDR3 sequence is 14 residues long. Germline lookup yields CDR1 SGHRS and CDR2 YFSETQ. V was cut by 0 bases and J by 5 bases, with 11 bases left in between. Here the CDR3 reads CASSLDEGQETQYF. CDR3 DNA: TGCGCCAGCAGCTTGGACGAGGGGCAGGAGACCCAGTACTTC. The entire variable domain, with the rest obtained from reference TRBV5-1 and TRBJ2-5, is as follows: KAGVTQTPRYLIKTRGQQVTLSCSPISGHRSVSWYQQTPGQGLQFLFEYFSETQRNKGNFPGRFSGRQFSNSRSEMNVSTLELGDSALYLCASSLDEGQETQYFGPGTRLLVL.

This clonotype was seen only a few times. The V gene is TRBV11-2, the J gene TRBJ2-5; D is unclear. Trimming pared 3 bases from V and 3 bases from J, leaving 8 bases between. CDR3 size: 13 residues. Per the germline V gene, CDR1 is SGHAT and CDR2 is FQNNGV. Here the CDR3 reads CASSFVGKETQYF. The CDR3 region has the DNA TGTGCCAGCAGCTTTGTGGGAAAAGAGACCCAGTACTTC.

The genes are TRBV12-3 or TRBV12-4 and TRBJ1-5; weak D call: TRBD1 (6 bases). Trimming cost V 5 bases and J 3 bases, with 14 bases left between them. The CDR3 totals 15 residues. This chain's CDR3 is CASSPTRGANQPQHF. The DNA of the CDR3 is TGTGCCAGCAGTCCAACGCGGGGGGCCAATCAGCCCCAGCATTTT.

In this sample, this clonotype turned up a few times. This rearrangement joins TRBV10-2 to TRBJ1-4; D remains unclear. CDR3 length: 14 amino acids. Germline CDR1 WSHSY, CDR2 SAAADI. Between the trimmed V and J ends, which lost 3 bases and 5 bases, there was a span of 10 bases. The DNA of the CDR3 is TGCGCCAGCAGTGACCTACAGCTAAATGAAAAACTGTTTTTT. Translation: CASSDLQLNEKLFF.

The rearrangement links TRBV28 to TRBJ2-5; TRBD2 is a possible D gene (5 bases). CDR3 size: 18 residues. Trimming pared 5 bases from V and 4 bases from J, leaving 26 bases between. Germline loops: CDR1 MDHEN, CDR2 SYDVKM. The CDR3 is CASSHPRQVEGFIETQYF. The CDR3 coding sequence is TGTGCCAGCAGTCATCCCCGGCAAGTAGAGGGTTTTATAGAGACCCAGTACTTC.

V gene TRBV2 combines with J gene TRBJ2-1, with D tentatively TRBD2 (6 bases). Germline V CDR1 and CDR2: SNHLY, FYNNEI. The CDR3 contains 15 residues. Trimming removed 2 bases at V and 6 bases at J, with 14 bases between. The CDR3 region is CASSEWLATTNEQFF. CDR3 bases: TGTGCCAGCAGTGAATGGCTAGCGACTACCAATGAGCAGTTCTTC.